This TCR beta chain was recorded in a study of CD8 T cells in ankylosing spondylitis. Whole-study results and caveats: Disease-linked clones, CD8+, were relatively rare in peripheral blood. Previously reported in reactive arthritis synovial fluid and blood were some of the motif variants. Disease-linked clones were reportedly significantly enriched in matched ankylosing spondylitis synovial fluid. What appeared characteristic of ankylosing spondylitis blood was a TCR beta motif of 7 or 8 highly homologous variants.

The table lists this clonotype with many counts. Its antigen is not identified. With molecular barcodes, quantitative 5'-RACE was used to make the TCR beta libraries. Each CDR3 protein is one row after TCRdb ran MiXCR on the 5' RACE reads. The sample carries about 540,000 distinct CDR3 sequences, approximately 11% recorded once. The CDR3 is made up of 12 amino acids. The V end was cut by 5 bases, the J end by 0 bases, with 5 bases between. Germline-derived CDR1 and CDR2 are SGHRS and YFSETQ. The sample consisted of blood, either unsorted or a sorted T cell fraction (not recorded which). The sequence was collected from a male donor with ankylosing spondylitis. The V and J genes are TRBV5-1 and TRBJ2-5; perhaps TRBD1 as D (5 bases). In DNA, the CDR3 is TGCGCCAGCAGGGACAACCAAGAGACCCAGTACTTC. This encodes CASRDNQETQYF.